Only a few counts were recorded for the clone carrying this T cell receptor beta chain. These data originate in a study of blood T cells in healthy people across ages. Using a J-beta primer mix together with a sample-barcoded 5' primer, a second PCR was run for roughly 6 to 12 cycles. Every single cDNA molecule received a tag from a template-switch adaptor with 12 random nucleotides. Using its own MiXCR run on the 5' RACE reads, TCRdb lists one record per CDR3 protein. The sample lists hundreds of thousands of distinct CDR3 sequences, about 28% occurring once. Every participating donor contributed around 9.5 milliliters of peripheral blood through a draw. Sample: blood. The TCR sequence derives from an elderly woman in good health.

The CDR3 loop is CASRGTGELNTEAFF. CDR3 nucleotide sequence: TGTGCCAGCAGGGGGACAGGGGAGTTGAACACTGAAGCTTTCTTT. The V and J genes are TRBV12-3 or TRBV12-4 and TRBJ1-1; TRBD1 matches 10 bases. The CDR3 is 15 residues long. J lost 0 bases, V lost 6 bases, and 4 bases had no gene match.